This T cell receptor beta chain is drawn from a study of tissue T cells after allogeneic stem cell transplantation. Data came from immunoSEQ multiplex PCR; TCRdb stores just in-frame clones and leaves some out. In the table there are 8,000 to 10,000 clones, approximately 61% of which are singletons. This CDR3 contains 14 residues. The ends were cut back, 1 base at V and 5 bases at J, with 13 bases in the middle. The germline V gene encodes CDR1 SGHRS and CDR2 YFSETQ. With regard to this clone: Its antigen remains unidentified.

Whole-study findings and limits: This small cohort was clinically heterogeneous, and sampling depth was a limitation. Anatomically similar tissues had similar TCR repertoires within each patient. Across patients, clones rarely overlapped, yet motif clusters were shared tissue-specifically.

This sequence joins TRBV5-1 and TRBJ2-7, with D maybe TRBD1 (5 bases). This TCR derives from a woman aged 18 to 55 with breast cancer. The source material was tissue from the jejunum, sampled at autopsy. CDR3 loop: CASSLSPGSDEQYF. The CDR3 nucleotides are TGCGCCAGCAGCTTGTCCCCAGGGTCGGACGAGCAGTACTTC.